Shown below are 24 T cell receptor beta chains from a single sample sequenced in a study of T cell repertoires in cytomegalovirus infection. One entry per CDR3 protein results from TCRdb running MiXCR on the reads. The sample has about 900,000 distinct CDR3 sequences; about a third are singletons. What these receptors recognize is not known. The source material was cultured CD8+ T cells from PBMCs, sampled from culture after CMV antigen stimulation. The origin of the receptors is a human donor in good health (CMV status not recorded). Some clones in this sample may be carry-over from other donors' samples.

This clonotype was picked up a small number of times. J is TRBJ2-3 and V is TRBV6-5; maybe TRBD2 (6 bases). This CDR3 has 15 residues. V lost 0 bases and J lost 4, with 11 bases in between. Germline V gene sequence: CDR1 MNHEY, CDR2 SVGAGI. The CDR3 DNA sequence: TGTGCCAGCAGTTACTCGGTTTGGGGGGCAGATACGCAGTATTTT. Its protein product is CASSYSVWGADTQYF.

The table lists this clonotype with a few counts. The rearrangement uses TRBV5-4 and TRBJ2-1; D is unresolved. CDR1 is SGHNT, CDR2 YYREEE, per germline (reference sequence). V was shortened by 0 bases and J by 8 bases, with 9 bases between the two germline ends. The length of the CDR3 is 13 residues. The chain's CDR3 is CASSLEAWDEQFF. The CDR3 coding sequence is TGTGCCAGCAGCTTGGAGGCCTGGGATGAGCAGTTCTTC.

J is TRBJ2-3 and V is TRBV9; D possibly corresponds to TRBD2 (7 bases). The CDR3 runs to 17 residues. Trimming shortened V by 4 bases and J by 5 bases, and 23 bases separated the two germline ends. The V gene's germline CDR1 is SGDLS and CDR2 YYNGEE. The CDR3 region is CASSPEGGALHRDTQYF. The CDR3 DNA is TGTGCCAGCAGCCCCGAGGGGGGGGCCCTCCACAGAGATACGCAGTATTTT. Complete variable domain (other parts from reference TRBV9 and TRBJ2-3): DSGVTQTPKHLITATGQRVTLRCSPRSGDLSVYWYQQSLDQGLQFLIQYYNGEERAKGNILERFSAQQFPDLHSELNLSSLELGDSALYFCASSPEGGALHRDTQYFGPGTRLTVL.

The V gene is TRBV28, the J gene TRBJ2-3; 8 bases match TRBD2. The CDR3 spans 20 residues. Germline V gene data show CDR1 as MDHEN and CDR2 as SYDVKM. Trimming removed 2 bases from V and 4 bases from J; junction bases left unmatched: 20. The chain's CDR3 is CASSLVGGGRADGVPDTQYF. The DNA of the CDR3 is TGTGCCAGCAGTTTAGTAGGCGGGGGGAGGGCCGATGGGGTCCCAGATACGCAGTATTTT.

This clonotype has a handful of counts. The chain carries TRBV4-1 and TRBJ2-3; tentatively, D is TRBD2 (6 bases). Germline CDR1 and CDR2: MGHRA and YSYEKL. The ends were cut back, 4 bases at V and 6 bases at J, with 17 bases in the middle. The CDR3 covers 15 residues. In nucleotides, the CDR3 is TGCGCCAGCAGCCGCGTACAAGAGCGGGCCGATACGCAGTATTTT. This codes for CASSRVQERADTQYF.

The gene calls are TRBV5-1 and TRBJ1-2; a possible D gene is TRBD1 (6 bases). Germline CDR1 reads SGHRS; CDR2 reads YFSETQ. V was pared by 4 bases and J by 5 bases, with 15 bases between. CDR3 length: 14 residues. The CDR3 DNA reads as TGCGCCAGCAGCCCCCGGGACACGAGATATGGCTACACCTTC. Translation: CASSPRDTRYGYTF. Full variable domain (remainder filled in from reference TRBV5-1 and TRBJ1-2): KAGVTQTPRYLIKTRGQQVTLSCSPISGHRSVSWYQQTPGQGLQFLFEYFSETQRNKGNFPGRFSGRQFSNSRSEMNVSTLELGDSALYLCASSPRDTRYGYTFGSGTRLTVV.

The chain combines TRBV6-2 or TRBV6-3 with TRBJ2-2; the D gene is possibly TRBD2 (5 bases). From germline, CDR1 is MNHEY and CDR2 SVGEGT. V dropped 10 bases and J dropped 6 bases, with 12 bases sitting between them. The CDR3 runs to 12 residues. As DNA, the CDR3 is TGTGCCACCCTTAGAGGGCCCGGGGAGCTGTTTTTT. This gives the protein CATLRGPGELFF.

This clonotype showed up just a few times. The rearrangement joins TRBV6-6 to TRBJ1-6; the D gene is possibly TRBD1 (5 bases). Germline CDR1 reads MNHNY; CDR2 reads SVGAGI (reference sequence). The CDR3 is 15 amino acids. Trimming pared 7 bases from V and 7 bases from J, leaving 17 bases between. CDR3 in amino acids: CASMIGGYVNSPLHF. Written as DNA, the CDR3 is TGTGCCAGCATGATCGGGGGGTACGTGAATTCACCCCTCCACTTT.

This clonotype has just a few counts. The J gene is TRBJ2-1, the V gene TRBV13; no firm D call. This CDR3 spans 12 amino acids. CDR1 is PRHDT and CDR2 is FYEKMQ in the germline V gene (reference sequence). The ends were cut back, 4 bases at V and 8 bases at J, with 9 bases in the middle. The DNA of the CDR3 is TGTGCCAGCAGCTCCCTGAACCATGAGCAGTTCTTC. Its protein is CASSSLNHEQFF.

This clonotype was picked up a small number of times. The chain combines TRBV10-3 with TRBJ2-5, with 9 bases aligning to TRBD2. V was pared by 6 bases and J by 2 bases, with 7 bases of the junction left unmatched. The CDR3 extends over 15 amino acids. Per the germline V gene, CDR1 is ENHRY and CDR2 is SYGVKD. The CDR3 loop reads CAIRHGTSRQETQYF. The DNA for the CDR3 is TGTGCCATCAGGCATGGGACTAGCAGACAAGAGACCCAGTACTTC.

This clonotype was recorded a few times. The rearrangement uses TRBV19 and TRBJ2-7; D is possibly TRBD2 (5 bases). The V gene lost 5 bases and the J gene lost 9 bases, with 23 bases spanning the gap. Germline loops: CDR1 LNHDA, CDR2 SQIVND (reference sequence). This CDR3 has 15 residues. The CDR3 nucleotides read TGTGCCAGTAGTCTACGGGGAGCGGTGTACGAGCGGCAGTACTTC. Translation: CASSLRGAVYERQYF.

The DNA of the CDR3 is TGTGCCAGCAGCCCGACAAAAAAGTACGAGCAGTACTTC. Translating gives CASSPTKKYEQYF. V and J are TRBV3-1 and TRBJ2-7, with no clear D. This CDR3 spans 13 amino acids. The ends were cut back, 4 bases at V and 4 bases at J, with 11 bases in the middle. The germline V gene has CDR1 LGHDT and CDR2 YNNKEL (reference sequence).

The J gene is TRBJ1-4, the V gene TRBV2; 7 nucleotides match TRBD1. Trimming took 6 bases from V and 14 from J; bases not matched to a gene: 6. CDR3 length equals 11 residues. Germline V gives CDR1 SNHLY, CDR2 FYNNEI. The CDR3 sequence: CASRARDSLFF. CDR3 nucleotide sequence: TGTGCCAGCAGGGCCCGGGACAGTCTGTTTTTT.

This clonotype was seen a handful of times. The rearrangement links TRBV10-3 to TRBJ1-4; the D is unclear. V lost 0 bases and J 17 bases, leaving 13 bases between the germline ends. CDR3 length: 12 residues. Germline V gives CDR1 ENHRY, CDR2 SYGVKD. CDR3 DNA: TGTGCCATCAGTGAGTCGAGCCAGAAGAGATTTTTT. It is translated as CAISESSQKRFF.

The count of this clonotype is one. This chain uses TRBV10-3 with TRBJ1-4; D unresolved. Trimming took 3 bases from V and 8 from J, leaving 10 bases between them. Germline loops: CDR1 ENHRY, CDR2 SYGVKD. The CDR3 runs 13 residues. The CDR3 region is CAISEGFREKLFF. CDR3 in DNA: TGTGCCATCAGTGAAGGGTTTAGGGAAAAACTGTTTTTT.

The chain recombines TRBV7-9 with TRBJ1-2; D call uncertain. CDR1 and CDR2 (germline): SEHNR, FQNEAQ (reference sequence). V shed 7 bases and J shed 7 bases, with 25 bases lying between them. This CDR3 contains 16 residues. The CDR3 sequence is CASTRLKPAPYGGYTF. CDR3 sequence (DNA): TGTGCCAGCACCCGTCTTAAACCCGCCCCCTATGGTGGCTACACCTTC.

The chain combines TRBV7-3 with TRBJ2-1; the match to TRBD2 covers 11 bases. The trim removed 6 bases at V and 3 bases at J, leaving 7 bases unmatched. The CDR3 is made up of 16 amino acids. Germline V gene lookup returns CDR1 SGHTA and CDR2 FQGTGA. The CDR3: CASSSPGTSGYNEQFF. Here the CDR3 DNA reads TGTGCCAGCAGTTCCCCCGGGACTAGCGGCTACAATGAGCAGTTCTTC.

In its sample, this clonotype was seen a few times. This chain connects TRBV24-1 to TRBJ2-1, with TRBD2 identical over 12 bases. V lost 4 bases and J lost 6; bases outside the gene matches: 9. Germline loops: CDR1 KGHDR, CDR2 SFDVKD. The CDR3 runs 17 residues. The CDR3 DNA follows: TGTGCCACCAGTGACTCACCTAGCGGGGGGGCTGTCAATGAGCAGTTCTTC. It encodes CATSDSPSGGAVNEQFF.

This sequence joins TRBV5-8 and TRBJ2-5, with 10 bases identical to TRBD1. J lost 1 base, V lost 0 bases, and 3 bases had no gene match. The CDR3 loop spans 16 amino acids. CDR1 is SGHTS, CDR2 YDEGEE, per germline. The CDR3 DNA reads as TGTGCCAGCAGCTTGGGACAGGGGGCATTCCAAGAGACCCAGTACTTC. Protein: CASSLGQGAFQETQYF.

DNA of the CDR3: TGTGCCAGCAGTTCGTCCCGGGACAGGGAGGGGGATGAAAAACTGTTTTTT. Its translation is CASSSSRDREGDEKLFF. This chain uses TRBV12-3 or TRBV12-4 with TRBJ1-4; TRBD1 matches at 9 bases. The CDR3 spans 17 residues. V gave up 4 bases and J gave up 6 bases; unmatched junction bases: 12.

V gene TRBV4-1 combines with J gene TRBJ2-7, with 8 bases lining up with TRBD2. V dropped 1 base and J dropped 3; count of bases not matched to a gene: 11. CDR1 is MGHRA and CDR2 is YSYEKL in the germline V gene. There are 17 residues in the CDR3. The CDR3 nucleotides read TGCGCCAGCAGCCAAGTGTTCGGAAAAACTAGCGGCTACGAGCAGTACTTC. This gives the protein CASSQVFGKTSGYEQYF.

In this sample, this clonotype turned up a few times. V and J are TRBV5-8 and TRBJ2-7, with D uncertain. CDR3 length equals 14 residues. The V and J ends lost 4 bases and 3 bases respectively, with 14 bases between them. The V gene's germline CDR1 is SGHTS and CDR2 YDEGEE. CDR3 residues: CASSPGRVGYEQYF. The DNA for the CDR3 is TGTGCCAGCAGCCCGGGTCGTGTTGGCTACGAGCAGTACTTC.

The CDR3 coding sequence is TGCAGCGTTCGCGCCGGCACTAACGGACCCGAAGCCTATGGCTACACCTTC. It specifies CSVRAGTNGPEAYGYTF. This sequence joins TRBV29-1 and TRBJ1-2; D not resolved. Trimming pared 5 bases from V and 4 bases from J, leaving 26 bases between. The CDR3 extends over 17 amino acids. CDR1 SQVTM and CDR2 ANQGSEA come from the germline V gene.

This chain connects TRBV11-2 to TRBJ2-7, with a possible D match to TRBD1 (6 bases). The CDR3 totals 17 residues. The ends were cut back, 0 bases at V and 5 bases at J, with 20 bases in the middle. CDR1 is SGHAT, CDR2 FQNNGV, per germline. The CDR3 reads CASSLDVDSYFYDEQYF. As DNA, the CDR3 is TGTGCCAGCAGCTTAGATGTGGACAGCTACTTCTACGACGAGCAGTACTTC.